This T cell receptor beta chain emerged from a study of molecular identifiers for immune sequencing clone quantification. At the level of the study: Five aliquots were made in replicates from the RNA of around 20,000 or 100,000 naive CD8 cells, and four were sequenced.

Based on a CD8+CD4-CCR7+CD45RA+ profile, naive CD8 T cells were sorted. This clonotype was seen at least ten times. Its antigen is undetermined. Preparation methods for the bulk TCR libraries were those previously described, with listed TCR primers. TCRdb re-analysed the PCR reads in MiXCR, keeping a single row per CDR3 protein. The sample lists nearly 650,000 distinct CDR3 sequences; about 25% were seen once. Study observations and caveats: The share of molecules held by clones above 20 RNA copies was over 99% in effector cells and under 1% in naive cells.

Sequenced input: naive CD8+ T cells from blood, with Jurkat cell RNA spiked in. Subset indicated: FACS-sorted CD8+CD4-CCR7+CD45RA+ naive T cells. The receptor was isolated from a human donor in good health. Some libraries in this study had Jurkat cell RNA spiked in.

This CDR3 reads CASSQSSQGGEQYF. The CDR3 region has the DNA TGCGCCAGCAGCCAATCTTCACAGGGGGGCGAGCAGTACTTC. This sequence joins TRBV4-3 and TRBJ2-7; 8 bases map to TRBD1. This CDR3 contains 14 residues. Trimming cost V 2 bases and J 6 bases; bases outside gene matches: 6. Germline V gives CDR1 LGHNA, CDR2 YSLEER.